This T cell receptor beta chain emerged from a study of shared clonotypes between healthy human individuals. Repertoires were generated with immunoSEQ multiplex PCR, while TCRdb's copy carries only in-frame clones and drops some. The sample includes some 2,000,000 clones, nearly 97% of them seen just once. Broader study findings: The generation probabilities recorded for non-shared clonotypes fell below those of clonotypes shared by all four donors.

Germline lookup yields CDR1 SSHAT and CDR2 FNYEAQ (reference sequence). The CDR3 spans 14 residues. With regard to this clone: Its specificity is not known. Relative to the germline gene, one junction end is altered; a read error may explain this.

This TCR derives from a man between 18 and 35 years old in good health. The sequenced sample consisted of naive CD4+ T cells sorted from blood. Subset in this sample: CD45RA+ positively selected. J is TRBJ2-1 and V is TRBV7-7; D is possibly TRBD1 or TRBD2 (6 bases each). The CDR3 nucleotides read TGTGCTAGCAGCCCCCAGGGGACTGCCAATGAGCAGTTCTTC. This gives the protein CASSPQGTANEQFF.